The 13 T cell receptor beta chains presented below share a single source sample, sequenced in a study of control samples from healthy donors and cancer patients (dated by TCRdb to the early 2020s). Libraries were prepared through the immunoSEQ multiplex PCR assay. Here the immuneACCESS table is served through TCRdb, limited to in-frame sequences with V and J called. Missing clones are a known gap in these copies; in checked studies unresolved V genes cover under half, and the rest lacks a known reason. In this sample the table shows approximately 130,000 clones, 80% to 90% of which occur a single time. The ten largest clones represent around 3% of the sample. Sequences were obtained from blood. These receptors were collected from a man aged 60-69 years in good health.

V usage is TRBV4-3 and J usage is TRBJ1-4, with TRBD1 identical over 7 bases. The CDR3 is made up of 17 amino acids. V dropped 0 bases and J dropped 8; count of bases not matched to a gene: 12. Looked up from germline, CDR1 is LGHNA and CDR2 is YSLEER. CDR3 sequence reads: CASSQDPQGRGIEKLFF. CDR3 in DNA: TGCGCCAGCAGCCAAGATCCTCAGGGCAGGGGGATAGAAAAACTGTTTTTT.

The rearrangement uses TRBV28 and TRBJ2-6, with D perhaps assigned TRBD1 or TRBD2 (6 bases each). This CDR3 has 17 amino acids. V was cut by 3 bases and J by 6 bases, with 18 bases left in between. The germline V gene has CDR1 MDHEN and CDR2 SYDVKM. The CDR3 reads CASSLFFRGAEANVLTF. CDR3 nucleotide sequence: TGTGCCAGCAGTTTGTTCTTTAGGGGGGCTGAGGCCAACGTCCTGACTTTC.

The gene calls are TRBV4-2 and TRBJ2-1; D may correspond to TRBD1 or TRBD2 (5 bases each). The CDR3 consists of 15 residues. Germline CDR1 reads LGHNA; CDR2 reads YNFKEQ. The V gene lost 1 base and the J gene lost 4 bases, with 11 bases spanning the gap. CDR3 nucleotides: TGTGCCAGCAGCCAAGGAGGGGTCGAATACAATGAGCAGTTCTTC. This sequence encodes CASSQGGVEYNEQFF.

There are a few counts of this clone. This rearrangement joins TRBV6-5 to TRBJ1-3; D is possibly TRBD1 (6 bases). This CDR3 has 14 amino acids. V was pared by 5 bases and J by 4 bases, with 12 bases between. Germline V gene data show CDR1 as MNHEY and CDR2 as SVGAGI. The CDR3 DNA reads as TGTGCCAGCAGTCCGGACAGCCTAGGAAACACCATATATTTT. Translated: CASSPDSLGNTIYF.

The V gene is TRBV28, the J gene TRBJ1-4; 12 bases map to TRBD1. The germline CDR1 and CDR2 sequences are MDHEN and SYDVKM. V lost 2 bases, J lost 11 bases, and 9 bases stayed unmatched. The length of the CDR3 is 16 residues. CDR3 amino acids: CASSLKGTGGAGKLFF. CDR3 DNA: TGTGCCAGCAGTTTAAAAGGGACAGGGGGCGCAGGGAAACTGTTTTTT.

The chain uses TRBV19 and TRBJ1-5; D is undetermined. V was pared by 5 bases and J by 1 base, with 12 bases between. The length of the CDR3 is 15 residues. The V gene's germline CDR1 is LNHDA and CDR2 SQIVND (reference sequence). The chain's CDR3 is CASSFGVGSNQPQHF. The CDR3 bases are TGTGCCAGTAGTTTCGGGGTAGGGAGCAATCAGCCCCAGCATTTT.

There are a few counts of this clone. The chain uses TRBV11-2 and TRBJ2-3; 7 nucleotides align to TRBD1. Germline CDR1 and CDR2: SGHAT and FQNNGV. Trimming at V came to 5 bases and at J to 0 bases, leaving 5 bases not matched to a gene. The CDR3 is 15 residues long. Here the CDR3 reads CASSDGTASTDTQYF. DNA of the CDR3: TGTGCCAGCAGCGACGGGACAGCAAGCACAGATACGCAGTATTTT.

This clone appeared once. The chain uses TRBV3-1 (or the pseudogene TRBV3-2) and TRBJ1-5; D is unclear. Trimming removed 4 bases from V and 6 bases from J, with 19 bases in between. The CDR3 contains 16 residues. Looked up from germline, CDR1 is LGHDT and CDR2 is YNNKEL (reference sequence). In nucleotides, the CDR3 is TGTGCCAGCAGCCCCGAAGGAGTCCCGGGTAGTCAGCCCCAGCATTTT. Residues: CASSPEGVPGSQPQHF.

J is TRBJ2-3 and V is TRBV5-1; a weak D match, TRBD2 (5 bases). Trimming pared 4 bases from V and 4 bases from J, leaving 13 bases between. In germline, CDR1 is SGHRS, CDR2 YFSETQ. CDR3 length: 14 residues. The DNA of the CDR3 is TGCGCCAGCAGCGGACCCACTAGTGCAGATACGCAGTATTTT. It specifies CASSGPTSADTQYF. Combining the CDR3 with reference TRBV5-1 and TRBJ2-3 gives the whole variable domain KAGVTQTPRYLIKTRGQQVTLSCSPISGHRSVSWYQQTPGQGLQFLFEYFSETQRNKGNFPGRFSGRQFSNSRSEMNVSTLELGDSALYLCASSGPTSADTQYFGPGTRLTVL.

This clone has more than one count but fewer than ten. The rearrangement joins TRBV7-2 to TRBJ1-4; a possible D gene is TRBD1 (5 bases). The CDR3 runs 15 residues. CDR1 and CDR2 from the germline V gene are SGHTA and FQGNSA. V lost 1 base to trimming and J lost 8 bases, with 14 bases between them. The CDR3 DNA reads TGTGCCAGCAGCTTAGAGCTCGGGGGGACCGAAAAACTGTTTTTT. Amino acids: CASSLELGGTEKLFF.

The chain recombines TRBV10-3 with TRBJ2-2; 7 bases match TRBD1. Unmatched junction bases numbered 1, after V lost 2 bases and J lost 4 bases. From germline, CDR1 is ENHRY and CDR2 SYGVKD. This CDR3 has 14 amino acids. The CDR3, as DNA: TGTGCCATCAGTGAGGACAGGGTCACCGGGGAGCTGTTTTTT. Translating it yields CAISEDRVTGELFF.

The rearrangement links TRBV10-2 to TRBJ1-6; D gene ambiguous. CDR1 WSHSY and CDR2 SAAADI come from the germline V gene. The V and J ends lost 0 bases and 10 bases respectively, with 7 bases between them. This CDR3 is 13 amino acids long. CDR3 loop: CASSESTPSPLHF. The DNA for the CDR3 is TGCGCCAGCAGTGAGTCGACCCCATCACCCCTCCACTTT.

The V gene is TRBV6-2 or TRBV6-3, the J gene TRBJ1-2; D perhaps matches TRBD1 (6 bases). V was trimmed by 2 bases and J by 1 base, leaving 11 bases between them. The CDR3 length is 15 residues. Germline V gene lookup returns CDR1 MNHEY and CDR2 SVGEGT. In DNA form, the CDR3 reads TGTGCCAGCAGTTACGGTGGGGGCCGTAACTATGGCTACACCTTC. Protein: CASSYGGGRNYGYTF.